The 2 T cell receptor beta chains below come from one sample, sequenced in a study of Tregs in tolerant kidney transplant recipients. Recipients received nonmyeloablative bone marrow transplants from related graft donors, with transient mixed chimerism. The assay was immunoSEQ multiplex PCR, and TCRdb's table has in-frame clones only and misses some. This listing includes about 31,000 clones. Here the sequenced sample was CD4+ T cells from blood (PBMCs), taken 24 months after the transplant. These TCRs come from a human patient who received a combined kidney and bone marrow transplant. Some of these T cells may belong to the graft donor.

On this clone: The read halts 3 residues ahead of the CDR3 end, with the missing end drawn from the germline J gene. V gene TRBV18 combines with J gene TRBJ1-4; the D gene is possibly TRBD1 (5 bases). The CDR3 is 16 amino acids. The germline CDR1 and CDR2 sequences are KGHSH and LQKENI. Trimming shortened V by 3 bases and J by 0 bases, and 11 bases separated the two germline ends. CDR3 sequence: CASSPQTVATNEKLFF. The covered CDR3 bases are TGTGCCAGCTCACCCCAGACAGTCGCAACTAATGAAAAA.

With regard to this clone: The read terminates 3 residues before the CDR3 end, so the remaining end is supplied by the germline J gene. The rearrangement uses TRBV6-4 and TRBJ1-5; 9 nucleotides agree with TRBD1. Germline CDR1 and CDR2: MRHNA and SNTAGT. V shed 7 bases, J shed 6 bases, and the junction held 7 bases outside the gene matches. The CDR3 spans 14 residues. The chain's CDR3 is CASNQGQGSQPQHF. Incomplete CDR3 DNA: TGTGCCAGCAACCAAGGACAGGGGAGTCAGCCC.